The text below deals with one T cell receptor (beta chain). This record comes from a study of technical replicates of blood from several donors. Generated by immunoSEQ multiplex PCR, the TCRdb table keeps only in-frame clones and is missing some. The sample yields 55,000 to 85,000 clones, 95% to 98% seen once. The clonotype originates from a human donor in good health. Sequences were obtained from T cells isolated from PBMCs.

The chain's CDR3 is CASSSSPTGFSNQPQHF. CDR3 nucleotide sequence: TGCGCCAGCAGCTCATCCCCTACAGGGTTTAGCAATCAGCCCCAGCATTTT. This chain connects TRBV5-1 to TRBJ1-5; D is perhaps TRBD1 (6 bases). The CDR3 consists of 17 residues. Germline V gene data show CDR1 as SGHRS and CDR2 as YFSETQ. Trimming took off 3 bases at V and 0 bases at J, with 16 bases between the two ends.